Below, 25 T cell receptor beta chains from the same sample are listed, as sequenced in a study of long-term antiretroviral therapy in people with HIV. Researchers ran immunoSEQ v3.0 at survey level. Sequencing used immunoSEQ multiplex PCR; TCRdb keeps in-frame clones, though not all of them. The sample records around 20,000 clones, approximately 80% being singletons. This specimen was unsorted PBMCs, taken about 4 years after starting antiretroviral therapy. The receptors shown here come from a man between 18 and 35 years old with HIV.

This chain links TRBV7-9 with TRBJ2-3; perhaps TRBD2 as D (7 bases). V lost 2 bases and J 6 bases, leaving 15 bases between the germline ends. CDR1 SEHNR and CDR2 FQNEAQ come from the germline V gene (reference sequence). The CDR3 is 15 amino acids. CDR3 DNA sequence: TGTGCCAGCAGCTTAAGAGGGGGGGGCGTGGATACGCAGTATTTT. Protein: CASSLRGGGVDTQYF.

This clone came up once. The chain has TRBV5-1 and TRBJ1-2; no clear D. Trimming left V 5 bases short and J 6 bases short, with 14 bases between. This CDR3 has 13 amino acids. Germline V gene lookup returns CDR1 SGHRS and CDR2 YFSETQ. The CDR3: CASSFTRFNGYTF. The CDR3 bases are TGCGCCAGCAGTTTTACCAGGTTCAATGGCTACACCTTC.

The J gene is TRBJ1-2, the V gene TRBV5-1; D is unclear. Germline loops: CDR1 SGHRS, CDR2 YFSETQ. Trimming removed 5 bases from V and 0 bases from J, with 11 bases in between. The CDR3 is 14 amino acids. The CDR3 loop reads CASRGADPNYGYTF. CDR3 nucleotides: TGCGCCAGCAGGGGCGCCGACCCTAACTATGGCTACACCTTC.

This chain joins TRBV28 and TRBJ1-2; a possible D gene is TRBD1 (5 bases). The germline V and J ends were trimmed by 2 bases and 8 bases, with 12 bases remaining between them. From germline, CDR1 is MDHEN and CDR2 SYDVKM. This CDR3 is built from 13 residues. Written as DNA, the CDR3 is TGTGCCAGCAGTTTAGGGACTGGAGTCGGCTACACCTTC. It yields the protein CASSLGTGVGYTF.

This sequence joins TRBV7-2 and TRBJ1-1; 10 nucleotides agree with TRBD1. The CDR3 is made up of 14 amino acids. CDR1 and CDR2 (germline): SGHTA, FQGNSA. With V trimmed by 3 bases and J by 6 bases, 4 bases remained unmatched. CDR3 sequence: CASSLRQGAPEAFF. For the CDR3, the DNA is TGTGCCAGCAGCTTGAGACAGGGGGCCCCTGAAGCTTTCTTT.

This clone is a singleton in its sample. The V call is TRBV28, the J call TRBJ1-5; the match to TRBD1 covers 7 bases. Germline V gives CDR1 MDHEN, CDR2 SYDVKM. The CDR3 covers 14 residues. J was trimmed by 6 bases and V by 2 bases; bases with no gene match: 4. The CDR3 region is CASSLPSGGQPQHF. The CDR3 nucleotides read TGTGCCAGCAGTTTACCCTCAGGGGGTCAGCCCCAGCATTTT.

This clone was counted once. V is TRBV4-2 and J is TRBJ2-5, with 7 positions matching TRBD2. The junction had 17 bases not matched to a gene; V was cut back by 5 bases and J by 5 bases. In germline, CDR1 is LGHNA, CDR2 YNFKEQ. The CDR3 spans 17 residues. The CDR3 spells CASSYNGAGEWVETQYF. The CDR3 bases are TGTGCCAGCAGCTACAACGGGGCGGGGGAGTGGGTGGAGACCCAGTACTTC.

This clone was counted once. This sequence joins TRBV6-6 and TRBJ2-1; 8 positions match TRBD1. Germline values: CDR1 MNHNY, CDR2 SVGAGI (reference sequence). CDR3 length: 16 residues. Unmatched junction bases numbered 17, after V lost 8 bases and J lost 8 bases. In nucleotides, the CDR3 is TGTGCCAGCCATCCCGCAGGGGGCTTTCGAGGGGATGAGCAGTTCTTC. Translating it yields CASHPAGGFRGDEQFF.

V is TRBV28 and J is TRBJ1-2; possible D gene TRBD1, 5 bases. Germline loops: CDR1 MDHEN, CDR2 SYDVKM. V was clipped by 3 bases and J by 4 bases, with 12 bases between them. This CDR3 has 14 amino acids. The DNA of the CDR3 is TGTGCCAGCAGTTTGGGGGGATTTGGCTATGGCTACACCTTC. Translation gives CASSLGGFGYGYTF.

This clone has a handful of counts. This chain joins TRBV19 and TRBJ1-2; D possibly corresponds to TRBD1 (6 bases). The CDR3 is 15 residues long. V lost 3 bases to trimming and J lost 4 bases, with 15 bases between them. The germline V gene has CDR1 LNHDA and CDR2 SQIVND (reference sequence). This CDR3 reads CASSISPTGFYGYTF. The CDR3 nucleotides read TGTGCCAGTAGTATCTCACCGACAGGATTCTATGGCTACACCTTC.

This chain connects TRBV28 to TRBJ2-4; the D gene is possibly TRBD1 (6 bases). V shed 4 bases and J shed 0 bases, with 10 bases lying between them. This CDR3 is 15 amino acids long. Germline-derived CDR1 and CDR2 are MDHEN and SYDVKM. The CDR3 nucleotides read TGTGCCAGCAGTTCAGACAGGTTAGCCAAAAACATTCAGTACTTC. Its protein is CASSSDRLAKNIQYF.

CDR3 DNA sequence: TGTGCCAGCAGCCCCTGGACAGATGCTAACTATGGCTACACCTTC. It is translated as CASSPWTDANYGYTF. The rearrangement links TRBV11-2 to TRBJ1-2; possible D gene TRBD1, 6 bases. Trimming removed 5 bases at V and 0 bases at J, with 13 bases between. CDR3 length equals 15 residues. Per the germline V gene, CDR1 is SGHAT and CDR2 is FQNNGV. The entire variable domain, with the rest obtained from reference TRBV11-2 and TRBJ1-2, is as follows: EAGVAQSPRYKIIEKRQSVAFWCNPISGHATLYWYQQILGQGPKLLIQFQNNGVVDDSQLPKDRFSAERLKGVDSTLKIQPAKLEDSAVYLCASSPWTDANYGYTFGSGTRLTVV.

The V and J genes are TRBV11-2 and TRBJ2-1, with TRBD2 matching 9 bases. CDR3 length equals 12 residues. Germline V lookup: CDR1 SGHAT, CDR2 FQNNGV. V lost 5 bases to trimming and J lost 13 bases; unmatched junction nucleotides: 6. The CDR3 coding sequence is TGTGCCAGCAGCACAAGCGGGGGGCATCAGTTCTTC. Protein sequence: CASSTSGGHQFF.

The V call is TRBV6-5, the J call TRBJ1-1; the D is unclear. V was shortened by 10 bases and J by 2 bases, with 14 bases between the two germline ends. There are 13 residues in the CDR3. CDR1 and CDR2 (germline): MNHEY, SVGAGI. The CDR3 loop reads CATSDGINTEAFF. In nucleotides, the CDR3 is TGTGCCACTAGCGATGGTATTAACACTGAAGCTTTCTTT.

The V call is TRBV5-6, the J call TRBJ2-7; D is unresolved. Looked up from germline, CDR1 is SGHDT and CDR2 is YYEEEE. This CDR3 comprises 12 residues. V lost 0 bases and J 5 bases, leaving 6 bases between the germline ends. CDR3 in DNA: TGTGCCAGCAGCTTGGCCAAGAACGAGCAGTACGTC. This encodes CASSLAKNEQYV.

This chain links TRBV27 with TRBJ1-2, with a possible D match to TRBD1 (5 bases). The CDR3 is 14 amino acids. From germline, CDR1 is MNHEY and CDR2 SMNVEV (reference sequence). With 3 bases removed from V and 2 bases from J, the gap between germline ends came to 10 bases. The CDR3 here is CASSFVGENYGYTF. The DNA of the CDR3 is TGTGCCAGCAGTTTCGTGGGGGAGAACTATGGCTACACCTTC.

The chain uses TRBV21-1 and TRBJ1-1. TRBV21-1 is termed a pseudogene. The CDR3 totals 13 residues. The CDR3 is CASSKRGNTEAFF. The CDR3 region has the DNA TGTGCCAGCAGCAAACGGGGTAACACTGAAGCTTTCTTT.

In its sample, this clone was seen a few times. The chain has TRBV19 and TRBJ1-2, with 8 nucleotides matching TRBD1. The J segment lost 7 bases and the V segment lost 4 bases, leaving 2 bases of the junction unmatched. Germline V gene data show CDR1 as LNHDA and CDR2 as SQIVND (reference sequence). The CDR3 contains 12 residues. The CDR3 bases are TGTGCCAGTAGTACCACAGGGGGTGGCTACACCTTC. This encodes CASSTTGGGYTF. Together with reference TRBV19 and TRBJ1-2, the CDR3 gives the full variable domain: DGGITQSPKYLFRKEGQNVTLSCEQNLNHDAMYWYRQDPGQGLRLIYYSQIVNDFQKGDIAEGYSVSREKKESFPLTVTSAQKNPTAFYLCASSTTGGGYTFGSGTRLTVV.

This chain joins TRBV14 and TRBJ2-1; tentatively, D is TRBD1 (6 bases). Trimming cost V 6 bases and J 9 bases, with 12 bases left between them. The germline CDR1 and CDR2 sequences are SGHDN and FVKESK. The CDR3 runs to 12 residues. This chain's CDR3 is CASRGATSEQFF. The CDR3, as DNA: TGTGCCAGCAGGGGGGCGACCAGTGAGCAGTTCTTC.

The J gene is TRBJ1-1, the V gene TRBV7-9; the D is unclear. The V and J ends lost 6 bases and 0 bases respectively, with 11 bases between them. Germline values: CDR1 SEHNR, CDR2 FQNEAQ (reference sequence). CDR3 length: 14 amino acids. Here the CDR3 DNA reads TGTGCCAGCAGACCCTTGGGAATGAACACTGAAGCTTTCTTT. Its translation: CASRPLGMNTEAFF.

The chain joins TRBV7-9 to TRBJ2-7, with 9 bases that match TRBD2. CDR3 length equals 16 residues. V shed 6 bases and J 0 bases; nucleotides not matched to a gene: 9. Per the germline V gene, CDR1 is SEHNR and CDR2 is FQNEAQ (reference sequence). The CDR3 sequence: CASRALRGGGSYEQYF. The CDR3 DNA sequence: TGTGCCAGCAGGGCGCTGCGGGGGGGCGGCTCCTACGAGCAGTACTTC.

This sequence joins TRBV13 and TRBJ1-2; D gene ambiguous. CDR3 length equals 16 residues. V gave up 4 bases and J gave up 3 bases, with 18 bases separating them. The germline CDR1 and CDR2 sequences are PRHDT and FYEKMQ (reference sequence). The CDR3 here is CASSSSRAPAHYGYTF. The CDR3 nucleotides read TGTGCCAGCAGCTCTTCCCGGGCCCCGGCCCACTATGGCTACACCTTC.

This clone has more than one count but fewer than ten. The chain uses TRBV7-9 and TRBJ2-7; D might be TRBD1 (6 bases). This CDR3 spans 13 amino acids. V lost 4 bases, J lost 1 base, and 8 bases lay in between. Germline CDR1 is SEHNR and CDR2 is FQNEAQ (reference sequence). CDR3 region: CASSSGTSYEQYF. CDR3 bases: TGTGCCAGCAGCTCCGGGACATCCTACGAGCAGTACTTC.

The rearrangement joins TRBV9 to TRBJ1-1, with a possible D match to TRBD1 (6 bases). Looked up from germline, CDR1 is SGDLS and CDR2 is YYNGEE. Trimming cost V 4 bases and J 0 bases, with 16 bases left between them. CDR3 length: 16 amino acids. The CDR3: CASSSRQDSMNTEAFF. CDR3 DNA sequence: TGTGCCAGCAGCTCTAGACAGGATAGCATGAACACTGAAGCTTTCTTT.

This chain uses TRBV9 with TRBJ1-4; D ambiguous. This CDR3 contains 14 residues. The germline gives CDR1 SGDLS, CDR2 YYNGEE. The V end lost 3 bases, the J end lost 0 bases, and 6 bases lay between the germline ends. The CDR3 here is CASSATSTNEKLFF. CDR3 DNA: TGTGCCAGCAGCGCGACTTCAACTAATGAAAAACTGTTTTTT. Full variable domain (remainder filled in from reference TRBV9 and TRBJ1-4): DSGVTQTPKHLITATGQRVTLRCSPRSGDLSVYWYQQSLDQGLQFLIQYYNGEERAKGNILERFSAQQFPDLHSELNLSSLELGDSALYFCASSATSTNEKLFFGSGTQLSVL.